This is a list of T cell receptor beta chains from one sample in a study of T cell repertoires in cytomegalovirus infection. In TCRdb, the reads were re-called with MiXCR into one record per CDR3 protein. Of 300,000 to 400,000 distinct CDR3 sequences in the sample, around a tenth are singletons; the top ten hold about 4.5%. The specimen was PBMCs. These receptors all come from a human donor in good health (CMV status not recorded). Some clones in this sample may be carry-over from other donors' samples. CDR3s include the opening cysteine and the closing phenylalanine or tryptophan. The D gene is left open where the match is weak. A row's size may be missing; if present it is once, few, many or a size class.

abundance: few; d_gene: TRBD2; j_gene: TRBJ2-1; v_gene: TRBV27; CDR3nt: TGTGCCAGCAGGCCTACTAGCGGGGGGGTCAGGGGTTGGTACAATGAGCAGTTCTTC; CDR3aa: CASRPTSGGVRGWYNEQFF
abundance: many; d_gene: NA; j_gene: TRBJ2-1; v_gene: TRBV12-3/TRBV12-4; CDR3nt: TGTGCCAGCAGTGGGGGTGGAGCGAGGACCTACAATGAGCAGTTCTTC; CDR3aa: CASSGGGARTYNEQFF
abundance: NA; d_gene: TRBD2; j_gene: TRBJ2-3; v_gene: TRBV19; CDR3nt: TGTGCCAGTAGTACCGGACTAGCGGGGGGCTCAGATACGCAGTATTTT; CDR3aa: CASSTGLAGGSDTQYF
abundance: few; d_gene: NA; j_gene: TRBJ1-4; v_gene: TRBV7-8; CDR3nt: TGTGCCAGCAGCTTATTCGGTGGGGGGAATGAAAAACTGTTTTTT; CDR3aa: CASSLFGGGNEKLFF
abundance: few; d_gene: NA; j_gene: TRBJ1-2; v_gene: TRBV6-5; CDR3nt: TGTGCCAGCAGGAGGTGGCGGGGGGCAGACTATGGCTACACCTTC; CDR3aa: CASRRWRGADYGYTF
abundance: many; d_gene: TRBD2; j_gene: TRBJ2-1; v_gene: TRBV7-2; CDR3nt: TGTGCCAGCAGCTTAGCGAGCACTGGACTAGCGGGGGGCGGGGGTGAGCAGTTCTTC; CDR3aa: CASSLASTGLAGGGGEQFF
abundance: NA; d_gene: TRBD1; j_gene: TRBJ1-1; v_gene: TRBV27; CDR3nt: TGTGCCAGCAGTTCCGGGACAGGGAGCGGTGAAGCTTTCTTT; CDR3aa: CASSSGTGSGEAFF
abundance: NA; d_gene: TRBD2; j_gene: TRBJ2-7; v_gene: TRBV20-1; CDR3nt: TGCAGTGCCAGCGGGGGCGGGAACGAGCAGTACTTC; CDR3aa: CSASGGGNEQYF
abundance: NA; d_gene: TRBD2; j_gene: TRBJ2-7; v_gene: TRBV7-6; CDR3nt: TGTGCCAGCACCCCCCCCGGGGGGGGGGTCGAGCAGTACTTC; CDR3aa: CASTPPGGGVEQYF
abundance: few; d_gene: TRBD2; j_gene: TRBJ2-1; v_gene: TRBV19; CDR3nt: TGTGCCAGTACCCCCGCGTGGCGGGGGGGAAACAATGAGCAGTTCTTC; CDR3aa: CASTPAWRGGNNEQFF
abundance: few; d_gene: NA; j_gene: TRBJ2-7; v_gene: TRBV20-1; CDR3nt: TGCAGTGCTGCCCCAGGTGCCGAGCAGTACTTC; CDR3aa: CSAAPGAEQYF
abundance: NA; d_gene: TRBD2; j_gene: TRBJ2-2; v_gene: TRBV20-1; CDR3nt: TGCAGTGCCCGGGGACTAGCGGGCCCGAAAACTAAGTCCGGGGAGCTGTTTTTT; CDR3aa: CSARGLAGPKTKSGELFF
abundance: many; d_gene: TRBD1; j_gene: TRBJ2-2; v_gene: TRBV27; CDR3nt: TGTGCCAGCAGAGGACAGGGGGCCTACACCGGGGAGCTGTTTTTT; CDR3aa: CASRGQGAYTGELFF
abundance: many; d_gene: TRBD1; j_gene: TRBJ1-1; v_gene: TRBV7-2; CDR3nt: TGTGCCAGCAGCTTAGCGCGGGGACAGGGAAGCACTGAAGCTTTCTTT; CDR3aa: CASSLARGQGSTEAFF
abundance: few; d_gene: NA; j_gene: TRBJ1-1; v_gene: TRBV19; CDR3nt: TGTGCCAGTAGTCAGCGACAACAGAACACTGAAGCTTTCTTT; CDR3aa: CASSQRQQNTEAFF
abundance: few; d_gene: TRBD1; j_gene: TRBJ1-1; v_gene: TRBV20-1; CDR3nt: TGCAGTGCTAGTAAAGACAGGGGGCTTGACACTGAAGCTTTCTTT; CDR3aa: CSASKDRGLDTEAFF
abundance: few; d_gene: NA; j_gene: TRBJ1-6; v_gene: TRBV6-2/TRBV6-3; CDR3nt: TGTGCCAGCAGTCTTGCCTCCTATAATTCACCCCTCCACTTT; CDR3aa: CASSLASYNSPLHF
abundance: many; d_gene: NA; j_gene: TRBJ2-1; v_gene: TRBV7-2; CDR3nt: TGTGCCAGCAGCTTTGGACTCGTGAACAATGAGCAGTTCTTC; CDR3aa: CASSFGLVNNEQFF
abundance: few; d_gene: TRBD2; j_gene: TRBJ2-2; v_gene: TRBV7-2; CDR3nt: TGTGCCAGCAGCTTAGCTCGGACTAGCGGGAGACGGGGCGGGGAGCTGTTTTTT; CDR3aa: CASSLARTSGRRGGELFF
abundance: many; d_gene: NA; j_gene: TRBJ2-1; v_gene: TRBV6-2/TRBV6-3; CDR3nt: TGTGCCAGCAGTTACCCCCATGAGCAGTTCTTC; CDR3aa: CASSYPHEQFF
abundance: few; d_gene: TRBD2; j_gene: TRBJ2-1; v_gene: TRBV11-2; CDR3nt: TGTGCCAGCAGCTTAGAGAGCGGGAGACACAATGAGCAGTTCTTC; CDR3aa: CASSLESGRHNEQFF
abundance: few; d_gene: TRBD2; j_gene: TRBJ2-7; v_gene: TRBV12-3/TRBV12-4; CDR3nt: TGTGCCAGCAGGACTAGCGGGAGGTCTTACGAGCAGTACTTC; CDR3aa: CASRTSGRSYEQYF